This T cell receptor beta chain was sequenced in a study of blood T cell repertoires in COVID-19. At the level of the study: Samples taken during acute and convalescent COVID-19 were collected in the United States, Italy and Spain. T cells, B-cell-depleted T cells, or PBMCs supplied cDNA or gDNA.

About this clone: One junction end disagrees with the germline gene, perhaps due to a read error.

The CDR3 totals 13 residues. The authors' processing: Using reference gene primer amplification, nucleated cell counts were estimated. Profiled with immunoSEQ multiplex PCR; TCRdb holds only in-frame clones, not every one. V and J calls and clone size are copied from that table; D and trimming were computed from the DNA. The sample carries about 200,000 clones, roughly 75% recorded once. Specimen: peripheral blood. The J gene is TRBJ1-2, the V gene TRBV12-3 or TRBV12-4; 7 nucleotides agree with TRBD1. The receptor's source is a woman between 65 and 79 years old with acute or convalescent COVID-19. The CDR3 coding sequence is TGTGCCAGCAGATTAGACAGGGCCGGCGGCTACACCTTC. Translating it yields CASRLDRAGGYTF.